The 17 T cell receptor beta chains listed next were all sequenced from one sample in a study of blood T cell repertoires in COVID-19. This table comes from immunoSEQ multiplex PCR, and its TCRdb copy is limited to in-frame clones, with some not included. Of around 250,000 clones in the sample, just over 85% are singletons; the top ten hold about a sixth. Source material: PBMCs or T cells enriched from blood (not recorded which). The receptors stem from a man aged 18 to 29 who had recovered from COVID-19.

The rearrangement links TRBV5-1 to TRBJ2-7; 11 bases fit TRBD1. The CDR3 is 14 amino acids. V dropped 4 bases and J dropped 3; count of bases not matched to a gene: 3. The germline gives CDR1 SGHRS, CDR2 YFSETQ. CDR3 protein: CASSRGTGGYEQYF. DNA of the CDR3: TGCGCCAGCAGCCGCGGGACAGGGGGCTACGAGCAGTACTTC.

The rearrangement links TRBV20-1 to TRBJ2-5, with D hard to call. V was trimmed by 3 bases and J by 4 bases, leaving 12 bases between them. Germline V gene data show CDR1 as DFQATT and CDR2 as SNEGSKA (reference sequence). This CDR3 comprises 13 residues. CDR3 sequence (DNA): TGCAGTGCTAGTAAAGAATCGGGAGAGACCCAGTACTTC. Its translation: CSASKESGETQYF.

V and J are TRBV4-1 and TRBJ2-3; a weak D match, TRBD2 (6 bases). The CDR3 has 15 residues. The V end lost 1 base, the J end lost 5 bases, and 13 bases lay between the germline ends. CDR1 and CDR2 (germline): MGHRA, YSYEKL. The DNA of the CDR3 is TGCGCCAGCAGCCAAGGCGGAGGGTGGGTAGATACGCAGTATTTT. This sequence encodes CASSQGGGWVDTQYF.

The chain joins TRBV5-1 to TRBJ2-1; 12 bases agree with TRBD2. The CDR3 length is 17 residues. In germline, CDR1 is SGHRS, CDR2 YFSETQ. The V gene end was trimmed by 4 bases and the J gene end by 4 bases; junction bases not matched to a gene: 9. The CDR3 sequence is CASSQRTSGTLYNEQFF. The CDR3 bases are TGCGCCAGCAGCCAAAGGACTAGCGGGACACTTTACAATGAGCAGTTCTTC.

The CDR3 DNA follows: TGTGCCAGCTCACCAGCCGGGACAGTCCAATACGAGCAGTACTTC. Residues: CASSPAGTVQYEQYF. The chain is built from TRBV18 and TRBJ2-7; TRBD1 matches at 7 bases. The CDR3 covers 15 residues. Germline trimming cut 2 bases from V and 4 bases from J; bases unmatched to any gene: 8. Per the germline V gene, CDR1 is KGHSH and CDR2 is LQKENI.

About this clone: At one of its ends the junction is not consistent with the germline gene, which may arise from a read error. This chain links TRBV4-1 with TRBJ1-1; 10 bases fit TRBD1. Germline V gene sequence: CDR1 MGHRA, CDR2 YSYEKL. The CDR3 totals 12 residues. The CDR3 sequence: CASSQGGQGNIF. In nucleotides, the CDR3 is TGCGCCAGCAGCCAAGGGGGACAGGGGAATATCTTT.

This sequence joins TRBV27 and TRBJ2-1; TRBD1 agrees at 11 bases. The germline V gene has CDR1 MNHEY and CDR2 SMNVEV (reference sequence). The CDR3 spans 17 residues. With 5 bases clipped from V and 7 bases from J, the junction kept 13 bases outside the gene matches. The CDR3 here is CASSHPQEGQGANEQFF. CDR3 coding DNA: TGTGCCAGCAGTCACCCTCAAGAAGGACAGGGGGCTAATGAGCAGTTCTTC.

V is TRBV19 and J is TRBJ1-1; TRBD1 matches 8 bases. V was pared by 8 bases and J by 0 bases, with 8 bases of the junction left unmatched. The germline CDR1 and CDR2 sequences are LNHDA and SQIVND (reference sequence). This CDR3 comprises 15 residues. The CDR3, as DNA: TGTGCCAGTTCGCATGGACAGGGAATGAACACTGAAGCTTTCTTT. This codes for CASSHGQGMNTEAFF. The variable domain in full, completed from reference TRBV19 and TRBJ1-1, reads DGGITQSPKYLFRKEGQNVTLSCEQNLNHDAMYWYRQDPGQGLRLIYYSQIVNDFQKGDIAEGYSVSREKKESFPLTVTSAQKNPTAFYLCASSHGQGMNTEAFFGQGTRLTVV.

The V gene is TRBV28, the J gene TRBJ1-1; a possible D gene is TRBD1 (5 bases). The CDR3 extends over 13 amino acids. Germline CDR1 and CDR2: MDHEN and SYDVKM. Trimming left V 3 bases short and J 8 bases short, with 13 bases between. In DNA form, the CDR3 reads TGTGCCAGCAGTTTGAAGCAGGGTTTAGAAGCTTTCTTT. Translating gives CASSLKQGLEAFF.

Only a few counts were recorded for this clone. CDR3 DNA: TGTGCCAGCACGTGGGAGGGTGGGGATTCACCCCTCCACTTT. As protein: CASTWEGGDSPLHF. The chain has TRBV6-5 and TRBJ1-6; D is undetermined. The CDR3 has 14 amino acids. Between the trimmed V and J ends, which lost 7 bases and 8 bases, there was a span of 15 bases. The germline V gene encodes CDR1 MNHEY and CDR2 SVGAGI.

This CDR3 is CASSYRQGPYEQYF. Here the CDR3 DNA reads TGTGCCAGCAGTTACCGACAGGGTCCCTACGAGCAGTACTTC. The chain combines TRBV6-5 with TRBJ2-7, with TRBD1 identical over 7 bases. The V gene end was trimmed by 2 bases and the J gene end by 2 bases; junction bases not matched to a gene: 3. Germline CDR1 reads MNHEY; CDR2 reads SVGAGI. The CDR3 runs to 14 residues.

The chain employs TRBV3-1 (or the pseudogene TRBV3-2) and TRBJ2-1, with 8 nucleotides matching TRBD2. Germline-derived CDR1 and CDR2 are LGHDT and YNNKEL (reference sequence). The trim removed 1 base at V and 4 bases at J, leaving 6 bases unmatched. The CDR3 sequence is 16 residues long. In DNA, the CDR3 is TGTGCCAGCAGCCAAGCCGGACTAGCAGCGTACAATGAGCAGTTCTTC. Translated: CASSQAGLAAYNEQFF.

The chain carries TRBV7-2 and TRBJ2-1, with 8 nucleotides matching TRBD1. Germline V gene lookup returns CDR1 SGHTA and CDR2 FQGNSA. The CDR3 consists of 14 residues. V lost 7 bases and J lost 8; bases outside the gene matches: 10. CDR3 nucleotide sequence: TGTGCCAGCAACCTGGGGACAGGCCAAGATGAGCAGTTCTTC. Translating gives CASNLGTGQDEQFF.

The chain employs TRBV2 and TRBJ2-7; 9 bases match TRBD1. The CDR3 consists of 17 residues. The germline gives CDR1 SNHLY, CDR2 FYNNEI. J gave up 3 bases and V 0 bases, and 9 bases lay outside the gene matches. The CDR3: CASSEAPSLTGGYEQYF. The CDR3 nucleotides read TGTGCCAGCAGTGAAGCACCCTCCCTGACAGGGGGCTACGAGCAGTACTTC. Drawing the rest from reference TRBV2 and TRBJ2-7, the complete variable domain is EPEVTQTPSHQVTQMGQEVILRCVPISNHLYFYWYRQILGQKVEFLVSFYNNEISEKSEIFDDQFSVERPDGSNFTLKIRSTKLEDSAMYFCASSEAPSLTGGYEQYFGPGTRLTVT.

The chain couples TRBV28 to TRBJ1-1, with D unresolved. Trimming shortened V by 3 bases and J by 1 base, and 9 bases separated the two germline ends. Germline V gene lookup returns CDR1 MDHEN and CDR2 SYDVKM. The CDR3 loop spans 14 amino acids. The CDR3 DNA is TGTGCCAGCAGTTTTCCCTCGCGGAACACTGAAGCTTTCTTT. Protein: CASSFPSRNTEAFF.

The gene calls are TRBV18 and TRBJ1-4, with D unresolved. Trimming shortened V by 6 bases and J by 7 bases, and 15 bases separated the two germline ends. This CDR3 comprises 14 residues. Looked up from germline, CDR1 is KGHSH and CDR2 is LQKENI. The CDR3 DNA is TGTGCCAGCTCCGACGACGGACGGGGTGAAAAACTGTTTTTT. Translated: CASSDDGRGEKLFF.

Only one count was recorded for this clone. The rearrangement uses TRBV24-1 and TRBJ1-5; D remains ambiguous. The germline V gene encodes CDR1 KGHDR and CDR2 SFDVKD. V lost 3 bases, J lost 0 bases, and 5 bases lay in between. This CDR3 is 14 amino acids long. CDR3: CATSDLRSNQPQHF. The DNA for the CDR3 is TGTGCCACCAGTGATCTCCGTAGCAATCAGCCCCAGCATTTT.